This entry lists 14 T cell receptor beta chains sequenced from one sample in a study of CD8+ T cells in alopecia areata. Reverse transcribed after extraction, RNA yielded cDNA as the sequencing template. Libraries were prepared by immunoSEQ multiplex PCR; TCRdb keeps only in-frame clonotypes and omits some of them. The sample lists around 150,000 clones; less than 70% were seen once. Treatment reported: oral pan-JAK inhibitor, 5-10 mg twice daily. The sample was CD4+ T cells sorted from blood, taken at week 24, from a patient treated with tofacitinib. These receptor sequences come from a human donor with alopecia areata.

This clone was found a few times. This rearrangement joins TRBV25-1 to TRBJ1-2; possibly TRBD1 for D (5 bases). Between the trimmed V and J ends, which lost 4 bases and 2 bases, there was a span of 14 bases. Germline lookup yields CDR1 MGHDK and CDR2 SYGVNS. The CDR3 is 15 residues long. CDR3 bases: TGTGCCAGCAGTGGGAGACAGTCCCCCAACTATGGCTACACCTTC. Its translation is CASSGRQSPNYGYTF.

The chain recombines TRBV30 with TRBJ1-5, with D tentatively TRBD1 (5 bases). Per the germline V gene, CDR1 is GTSNPN and CDR2 is SVGIG (reference sequence). V lost 2 bases and J lost 2, with 10 bases in between. This CDR3 has 14 residues. The DNA of the CDR3 is TGTGCCTGGAGTCGTGGGGCTCGCAATCAGCCCCAGCATTTT. It encodes CAWSRGARNQPQHF.

This clone was seen more than once but under ten times. The chain links TRBV6-6 to TRBJ1-1, with D unresolved. CDR3 length: 12 amino acids. The V and J ends lost 0 bases and 8 bases respectively, with 7 bases between them. Germline V gives CDR1 MNHNY, CDR2 SVGAGI (reference sequence). The DNA of the CDR3 is TGTGCCAGCAGTTACTCGGGCAGGGAAGCTTTCTTT. Translating it yields CASSYSGREAFF.

The chain is built from TRBV6-1 and TRBJ1-2; 7 bases line up with TRBD1. Per germline, CDR1 MNHNS and CDR2 SASEGT. The CDR3 runs 13 residues. J was trimmed by 2 bases and V by 6 bases; bases with no gene match: 3. This CDR3 is CASRRQGNYGYTF. CDR3 DNA: TGTGCCAGCAGGAGACAGGGCAACTATGGCTACACCTTC.

The CDR3 protein is CASSLEALPYETQYF. As DNA, the CDR3 is TGTGCCAGTAGTTTGGAGGCTCTACCGTATGAGACCCAGTACTTC. The chain uses TRBV19 and TRBJ2-5; perhaps TRBD2 as D (5 bases). Trimming stripped 5 bases from V and 5 bases from J, with 18 bases between. The CDR3 is 15 residues long. CDR1 is LNHDA, CDR2 SQIVND, per germline (reference sequence). Full variable domain (rest looked up from reference TRBV19 and TRBJ2-5): DGGITQSPKYLFRKEGQNVTLSCEQNLNHDAMYWYRQDPGQGLRLIYYSQIVNDFQKGDIAEGYSVSREKKESFPLTVTSAQKNPTAFYLCASSLEALPYETQYFGPGTRLLVL.

The gene calls are TRBV5-4 and TRBJ2-6; D is unclear. This CDR3 comprises 15 residues. The germline V and J ends were trimmed by 7 bases and 0 bases, with 11 bases remaining between them. The V gene's germline CDR1 is SGHNT and CDR2 YYREEE (reference sequence). The CDR3 nucleotides are TGTGCCAGCGAAAGGGAAACCTCTGGGGCCAACGTCCTGACTTTC. It specifies CASERETSGANVLTF. The entire variable domain, with the rest obtained from reference TRBV5-4 and TRBJ2-6, is as follows: ETGVTQSPTHLIKTRGQQVTLRCSSQSGHNTVSWYQQALGQGPQFIFQYYREEENGRGNFPPRFSGLQFPNYSSELNVNALELDDSALYLCASERETSGANVLTFGAGSRLTVL.

V and J are TRBV7-9 and TRBJ1-2; 8 nucleotides agree with TRBD1. Germline V gene lookup returns CDR1 SEHNR and CDR2 FQNEAQ (reference sequence). The junction had 5 bases not matched to a gene; V was cut back by 5 bases and J by 3 bases. This CDR3 has 14 amino acids. The DNA of the CDR3 is TGTGCCAGCAGCCCGGGACAGGTCGACTATGGCTACACCTTC. Translation gives CASSPGQVDYGYTF.

V is TRBV7-9 and J is TRBJ1-3; 9 nucleotides line up with TRBD1. The CDR3 contains 15 residues. After removal of 5 bases from V and 0 bases from J, the junction contained 2 bases not matched to a gene. Per the germline V gene, CDR1 is SEHNR and CDR2 is FQNEAQ (reference sequence). The CDR3 coding sequence is TGTGCCAGCAGCAAACAGGGGGCCTCTGGAAACACCATATATTTT. This codes for CASSKQGASGNTIYF.

The CDR3 DNA follows: TGTGCCAGCAGTGTGGGACATACCCAGTACTTC. This gives the protein CASSVGHTQYF. The chain couples TRBV2 to TRBJ2-5, with D tentatively TRBD1 (6 bases). The CDR3 extends over 11 amino acids. CDR1 SNHLY and CDR2 FYNNEI come from the germline V gene. Trimming cost V 4 bases and J 8 bases, with 8 bases left between them. The complete variable domain, with remaining parts taken from reference TRBV2 and TRBJ2-5, reads EPEVTQTPSHQVTQMGQEVILRCVPISNHLYFYWYRQILGQKVEFLVSFYNNEISEKSEIFDDQFSVERPDGSNFTLKIRSTKLEDSAMYFCASSVGHTQYFGPGTRLLVL.

This clone was seen more than once but under ten times. This chain joins TRBV6-1 and TRBJ2-2; 15 bases match TRBD2. The germline CDR1 and CDR2 sequences are MNHNS and SASEGT. The CDR3 loop spans 15 amino acids. The J segment lost 4 bases and the V segment lost 6 bases, leaving 0 bases of the junction unmatched. The CDR3 spells CASRGLAGGTGELFF. The DNA for the CDR3 is TGTGCCAGCAGGGGACTAGCGGGGGGCACCGGGGAGCTGTTTTTT.

The rearrangement uses TRBV2 and TRBJ2-7, with 7 bases fitting TRBD1. V trimming: 8 bases; J trimming: 6 bases; junction bases outside the gene matches: 7. There are 12 residues in the CDR3. Per germline, CDR1 SNHLY and CDR2 FYNNEI. CDR3 in DNA: TGTGCCAGCGATTGGGACAGCCCCGAGCAGTACTTC. It is translated as CASDWDSPEQYF. Using reference TRBV2 and TRBJ2-7 for the parts outside the CDR3, the full variable domain is EPEVTQTPSHQVTQMGQEVILRCVPISNHLYFYWYRQILGQKVEFLVSFYNNEISEKSEIFDDQFSVERPDGSNFTLKIRSTKLEDSAMYFCASDWDSPEQYFGPGTRLTVT.

This clone appeared once. This chain uses TRBV14 with TRBJ2-1; no definite D call. Trimming left V 4 bases short and J 0 bases short, with 10 bases between. This CDR3 spans 15 amino acids. CDR1 and CDR2 from the germline V gene are SGHDN and FVKESK. DNA for the CDR3: TGTGCCAGCAGCCCCATGGGAAGCTCCTACAATGAGCAGTTCTTC. Its translation: CASSPMGSSYNEQFF.

J is TRBJ2-1 and V is TRBV30; D call uncertain. Germline V gene lookup returns CDR1 GTSNPN and CDR2 SVGIG (reference sequence). The CDR3 extends over 11 amino acids. Between the trimmed V and J ends, which lost 5 bases and 0 bases, there was a span of 2 bases. The CDR3 DNA follows: TGTGCCTGGGTCTCCTACAATGAGCAGTTCTTC. Its translation: CAWVSYNEQFF.

The V gene is TRBV7-2, the J gene TRBJ1-5; D is ambiguous. The CDR3 runs 15 residues. Looked up from germline, CDR1 is SGHTA and CDR2 is FQGNSA. V lost 3 bases and J lost 3, with 12 bases in between. CDR3 in amino acids: CASSFASQNNQPQHF. DNA for the CDR3: TGTGCCAGCAGCTTCGCCAGCCAGAACAATCAGCCCCAGCATTTT.